The present T cell receptor (beta chain) was sequenced within a study of CXCR3-negative and CXCR3-positive naive CD8 T cells. Remarks on this clonotype: The target antigen is unknown.

5' RACE with UMI labels generated the TRB cDNA libraries. From its re-call of the 5' RACE reads, TCRdb lists each CDR3 protein once, without DNA. The table gives approximately 100,000 distinct CDR3 sequences; the top ten clones make up over 0.35% of it. The length of the CDR3 is 15 residues. The germline gives CDR1 SGHDT, CDR2 YYEEEE. Study findings and constraints: TRB CDR3s of CXCR3-positive naive cells were more hydrophobic than those of CXCR3-negative naive cells. Memory cells showed distinct TRBV-TRBJ patterns, while the two naive subsets matched.

The sequencing sample was made of naive CXCR3+ CD8+ T cells from blood. Subset defined: CD45RO-CCR7+CD27+CD95- naive CD8+ T cells expressing CXCR3 (TNR3+). J is TRBJ2-7 and V is TRBV5-6; TCRdb outputs TRBD2, but without DNA this stays unchecked. The sequence derives from a human donor in good health. Some clones in this sample may be carry-over from other donors' samples. The CDR3 spells CASSLGLAEAYEQYF. The full variable domain, with the rest looked up from reference TRBV5-6 and TRBJ2-7, is DAGVTQSPTHLIKTRGQQVTLRCSPKSGHDTVSWYQQALGQGPQFIFQYYEEEERQRGNFPDRFSGHQFPNYSSELNVNALLLGDSALYLCASSLGLAEAYEQYFGPGTRLTVT.